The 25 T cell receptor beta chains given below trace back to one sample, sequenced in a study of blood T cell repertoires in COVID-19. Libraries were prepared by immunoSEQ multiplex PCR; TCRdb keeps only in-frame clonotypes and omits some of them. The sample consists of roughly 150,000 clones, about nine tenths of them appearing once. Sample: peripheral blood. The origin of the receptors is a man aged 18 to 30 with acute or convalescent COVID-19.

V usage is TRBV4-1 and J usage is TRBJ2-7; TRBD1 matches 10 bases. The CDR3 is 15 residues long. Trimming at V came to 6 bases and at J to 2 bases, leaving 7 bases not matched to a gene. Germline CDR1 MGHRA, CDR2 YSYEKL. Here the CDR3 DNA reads TGCGCCAGCAGAGAGGCCGGGACAGGGGCCTACGAGCAGTACTTC. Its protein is CASREAGTGAYEQYF.

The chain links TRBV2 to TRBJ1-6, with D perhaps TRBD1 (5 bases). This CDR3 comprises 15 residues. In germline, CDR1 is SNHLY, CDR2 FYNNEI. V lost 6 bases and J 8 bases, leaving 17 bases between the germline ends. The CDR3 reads CASSERGTDDSPLHF. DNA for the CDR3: TGTGCCAGCAGCGAAAGGGGAACCGATGATTCACCCCTCCACTTT.

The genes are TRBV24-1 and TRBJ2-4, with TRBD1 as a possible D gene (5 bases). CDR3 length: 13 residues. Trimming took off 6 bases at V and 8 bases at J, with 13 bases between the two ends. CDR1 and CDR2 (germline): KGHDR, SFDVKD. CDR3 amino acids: CATSRQGIDIQYF. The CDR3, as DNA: TGTGCCACCAGTAGGCAGGGAATCGACATTCAGTACTTC.

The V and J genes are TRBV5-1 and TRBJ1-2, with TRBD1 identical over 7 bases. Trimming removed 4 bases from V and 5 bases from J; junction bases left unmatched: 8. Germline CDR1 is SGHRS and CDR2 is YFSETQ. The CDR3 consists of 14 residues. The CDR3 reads CASSQGGLGYGYTF. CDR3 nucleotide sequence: TGCGCCAGCAGCCAAGGGGGCTTGGGGTATGGCTACACCTTC. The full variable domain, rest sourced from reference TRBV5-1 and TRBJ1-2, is KAGVTQTPRYLIKTRGQQVTLSCSPISGHRSVSWYQQTPGQGLQFLFEYFSETQRNKGNFPGRFSGRQFSNSRSEMNVSTLELGDSALYLCASSQGGLGYGYTFGSGTRLTVV.

CDR3 DNA sequence: TGTGCAAGTCGCTTAGCGTCACAGGGGCCGACCGACGAGCAGTACTTC. Translating it yields CASRLASQGPTDEQYF. The chain is built from TRBV12-2 and TRBJ2-7; TRBD1 is the table's D call and was not checked against the DNA. TRBV12-2 is reported as a pseudogene. This CDR3 has 16 residues.

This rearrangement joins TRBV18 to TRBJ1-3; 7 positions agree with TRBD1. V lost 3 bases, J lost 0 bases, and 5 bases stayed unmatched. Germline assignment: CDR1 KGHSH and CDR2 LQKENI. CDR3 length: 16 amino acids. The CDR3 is CASSPTGLNSGNTIYF. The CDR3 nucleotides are TGTGCCAGCTCACCGACAGGGCTTAACTCTGGAAACACCATATATTTT.

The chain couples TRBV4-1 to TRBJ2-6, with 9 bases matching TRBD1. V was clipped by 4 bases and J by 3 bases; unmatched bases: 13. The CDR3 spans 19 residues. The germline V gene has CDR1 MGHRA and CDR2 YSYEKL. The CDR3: CASSLSSGTGSGGANVLTF. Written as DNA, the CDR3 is TGCGCCAGCAGCCTCTCCTCCGGGACAGGGTCCGGTGGGGCCAACGTCCTGACTTTC.

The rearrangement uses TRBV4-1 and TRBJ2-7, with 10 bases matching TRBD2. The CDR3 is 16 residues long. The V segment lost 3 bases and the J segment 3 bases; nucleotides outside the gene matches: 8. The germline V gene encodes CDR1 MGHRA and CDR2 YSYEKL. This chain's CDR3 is CASSQIPGLASYEQYF. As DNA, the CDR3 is TGCGCCAGCAGCCAGATCCCGGGACTAGCGAGCTACGAGCAGTACTTC.

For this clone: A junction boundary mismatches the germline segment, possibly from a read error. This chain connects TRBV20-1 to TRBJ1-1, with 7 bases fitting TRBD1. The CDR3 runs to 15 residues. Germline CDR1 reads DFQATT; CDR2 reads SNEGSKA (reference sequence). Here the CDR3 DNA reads TGCAGTGCTAGTACTGATGGCAGGGGGAACGCTGAAGCTTTCTTT. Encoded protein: CSASTDGRGNAEAFF.

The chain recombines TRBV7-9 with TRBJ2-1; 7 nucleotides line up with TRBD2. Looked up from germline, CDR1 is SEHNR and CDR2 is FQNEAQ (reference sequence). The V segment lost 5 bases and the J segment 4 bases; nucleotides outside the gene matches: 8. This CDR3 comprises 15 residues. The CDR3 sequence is CASSEERGLYNEQFF. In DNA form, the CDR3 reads TGTGCCAGCAGCGAAGAGCGGGGTCTTTACAATGAGCAGTTCTTC.

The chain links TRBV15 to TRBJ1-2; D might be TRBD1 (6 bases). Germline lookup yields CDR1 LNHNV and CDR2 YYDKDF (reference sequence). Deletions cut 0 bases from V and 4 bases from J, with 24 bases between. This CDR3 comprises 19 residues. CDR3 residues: CATSRDIRTSGDGGYGYTF. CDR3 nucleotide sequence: TGTGCCACCAGCAGAGATATCCGGACGTCAGGGGATGGTGGCTATGGCTACACCTTC. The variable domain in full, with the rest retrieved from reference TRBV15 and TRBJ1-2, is DAMVIQNPRYQVTQFGKPVTLSCSQTLNHNVMYWYQQKSSQAPKLLFHYYDKDFNNEADTPDNFQSRRPNTSFCFLDIRSPGLGDTAMYLCATSRDIRTSGDGGYGYTFGSGTRLTVV.

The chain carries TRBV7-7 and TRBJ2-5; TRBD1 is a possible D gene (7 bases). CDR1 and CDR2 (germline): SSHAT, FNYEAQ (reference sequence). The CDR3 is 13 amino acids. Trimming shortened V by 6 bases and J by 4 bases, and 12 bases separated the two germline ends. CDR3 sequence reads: CASSQGGGETQYF. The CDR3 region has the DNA TGTGCCAGCAGTCAGGGGGGTGGAGAGACCCAGTACTTC.

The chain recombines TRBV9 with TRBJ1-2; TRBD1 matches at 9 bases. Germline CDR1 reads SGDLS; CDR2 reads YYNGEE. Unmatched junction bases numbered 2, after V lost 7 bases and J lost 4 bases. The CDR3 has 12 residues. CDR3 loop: CASSQGAYGYTF. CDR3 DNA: TGTGCCAGCTCACAGGGGGCCTATGGCTACACCTTC.

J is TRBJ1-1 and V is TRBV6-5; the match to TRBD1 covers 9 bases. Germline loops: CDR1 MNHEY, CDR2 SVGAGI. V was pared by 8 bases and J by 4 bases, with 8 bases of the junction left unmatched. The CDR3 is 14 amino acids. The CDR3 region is CASGTGYFSTEAFF. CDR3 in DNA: TGTGCCAGCGGGACAGGGTATTTCAGCACTGAAGCTTTCTTT.

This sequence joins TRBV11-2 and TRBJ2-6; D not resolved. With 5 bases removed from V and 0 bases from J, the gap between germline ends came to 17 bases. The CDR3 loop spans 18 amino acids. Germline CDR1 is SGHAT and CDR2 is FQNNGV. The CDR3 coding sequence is TGTGCCAGCAGCCACCCGTTATCCCCCTACTCTGGGGCCAACGTCCTGACTTTC. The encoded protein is CASSHPLSPYSGANVLTF.

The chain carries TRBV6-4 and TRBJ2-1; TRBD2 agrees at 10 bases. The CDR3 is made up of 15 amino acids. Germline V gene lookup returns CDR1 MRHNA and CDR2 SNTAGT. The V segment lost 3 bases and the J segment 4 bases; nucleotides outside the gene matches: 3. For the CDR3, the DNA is TGTGCCAGCAGTGAACTAGCGGGAACGTACAATGAGCAGTTCTTC. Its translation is CASSELAGTYNEQFF.

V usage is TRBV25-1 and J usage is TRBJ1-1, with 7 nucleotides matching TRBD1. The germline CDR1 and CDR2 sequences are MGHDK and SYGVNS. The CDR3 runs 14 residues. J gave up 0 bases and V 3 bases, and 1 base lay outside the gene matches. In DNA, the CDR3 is TGTGCCAGCAGTGAGGGACAGATGAACACTGAAGCTTTCTTT. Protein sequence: CASSEGQMNTEAFF.

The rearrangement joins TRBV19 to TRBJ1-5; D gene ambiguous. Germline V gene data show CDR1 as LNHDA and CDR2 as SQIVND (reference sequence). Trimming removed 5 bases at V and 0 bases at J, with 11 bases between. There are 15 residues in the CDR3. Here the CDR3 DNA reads TGTGCCAGTAGTCTTAACACGGGTAGCAATCAGCCCCAGCATTTT. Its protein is CASSLNTGSNQPQHF.

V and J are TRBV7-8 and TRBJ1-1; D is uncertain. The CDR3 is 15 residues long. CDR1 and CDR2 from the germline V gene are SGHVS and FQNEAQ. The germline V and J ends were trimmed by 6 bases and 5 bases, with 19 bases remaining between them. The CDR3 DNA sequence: TGTGCCAGCAGTCATACGGGATTCCTGGGGACTGAAGCTTTCTTT. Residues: CASSHTGFLGTEAFF.

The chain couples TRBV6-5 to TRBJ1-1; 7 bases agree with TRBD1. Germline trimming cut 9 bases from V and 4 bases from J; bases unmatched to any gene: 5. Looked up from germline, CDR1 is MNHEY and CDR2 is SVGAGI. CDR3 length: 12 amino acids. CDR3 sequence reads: CASSGGFTEAFF. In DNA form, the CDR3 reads TGTGCCAGTTCAGGGGGTTTCACTGAAGCTTTCTTT.

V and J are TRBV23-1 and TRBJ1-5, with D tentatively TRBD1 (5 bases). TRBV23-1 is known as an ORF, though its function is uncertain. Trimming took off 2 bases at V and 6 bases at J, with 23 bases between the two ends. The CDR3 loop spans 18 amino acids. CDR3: CASSQQAMAGPETQPQHF. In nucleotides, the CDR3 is TGCGCCAGCAGTCAACAGGCGATGGCAGGGCCCGAGACTCAGCCCCAGCATTTT.

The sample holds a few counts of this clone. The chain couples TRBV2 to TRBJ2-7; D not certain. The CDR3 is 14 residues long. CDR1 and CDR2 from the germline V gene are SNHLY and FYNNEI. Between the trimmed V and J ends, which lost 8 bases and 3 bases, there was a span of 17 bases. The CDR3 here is CASASLVGVYEQYF. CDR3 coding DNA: TGTGCCAGCGCCTCACTTGTCGGAGTCTACGAGCAGTACTTC.

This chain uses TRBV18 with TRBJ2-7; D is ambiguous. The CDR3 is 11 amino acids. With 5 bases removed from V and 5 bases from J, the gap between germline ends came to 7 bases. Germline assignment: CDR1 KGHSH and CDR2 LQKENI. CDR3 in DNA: TGTGCCAGCTCATTTAGTAACGAGCAGTACTTC. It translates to CASSFSNEQYF.

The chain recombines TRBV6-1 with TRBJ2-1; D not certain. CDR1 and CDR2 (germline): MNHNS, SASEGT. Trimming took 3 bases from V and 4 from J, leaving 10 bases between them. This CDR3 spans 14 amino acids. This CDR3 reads CASSEVARYNEQFF. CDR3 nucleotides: TGTGCCAGCAGTGAGGTGGCTAGATACAATGAGCAGTTCTTC.

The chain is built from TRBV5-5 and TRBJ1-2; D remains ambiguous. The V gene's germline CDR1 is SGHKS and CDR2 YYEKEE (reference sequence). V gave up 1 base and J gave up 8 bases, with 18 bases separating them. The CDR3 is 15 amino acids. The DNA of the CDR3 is TGTGCCAGCAGCTTGTTAGGTGGGAGGGAGAGAGGCTACACCTTC. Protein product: CASSLLGGRERGYTF.